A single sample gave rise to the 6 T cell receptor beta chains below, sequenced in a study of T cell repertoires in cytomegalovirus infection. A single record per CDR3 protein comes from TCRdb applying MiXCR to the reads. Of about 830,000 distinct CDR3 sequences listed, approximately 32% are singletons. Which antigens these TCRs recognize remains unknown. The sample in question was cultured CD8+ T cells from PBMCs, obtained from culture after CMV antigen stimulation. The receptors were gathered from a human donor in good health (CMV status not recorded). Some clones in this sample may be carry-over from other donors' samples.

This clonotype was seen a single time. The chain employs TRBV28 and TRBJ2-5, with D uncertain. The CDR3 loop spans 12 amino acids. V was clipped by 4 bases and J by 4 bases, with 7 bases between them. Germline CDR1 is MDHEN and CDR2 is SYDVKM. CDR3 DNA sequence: TGTGCCAGCAGTTCTCACGCAGAGACCCAGTACTTC. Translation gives CASSSHAETQYF.

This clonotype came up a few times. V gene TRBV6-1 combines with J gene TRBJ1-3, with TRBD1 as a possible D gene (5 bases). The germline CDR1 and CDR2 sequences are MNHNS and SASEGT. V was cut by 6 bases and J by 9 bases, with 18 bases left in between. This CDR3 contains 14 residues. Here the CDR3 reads CASRARDVLLTIYF. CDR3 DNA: TGTGCCAGCAGGGCCCGGGACGTTTTACTCACCATATATTTT.

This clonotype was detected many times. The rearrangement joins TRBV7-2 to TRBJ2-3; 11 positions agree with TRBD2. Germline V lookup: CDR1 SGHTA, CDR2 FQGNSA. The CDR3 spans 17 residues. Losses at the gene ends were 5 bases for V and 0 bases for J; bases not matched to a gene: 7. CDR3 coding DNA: TGTGCCAGCAGCCTACCGACTAGCGGGGCTAGCACAGATACGCAGTATTTT. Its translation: CASSLPTSGASTDTQYF.

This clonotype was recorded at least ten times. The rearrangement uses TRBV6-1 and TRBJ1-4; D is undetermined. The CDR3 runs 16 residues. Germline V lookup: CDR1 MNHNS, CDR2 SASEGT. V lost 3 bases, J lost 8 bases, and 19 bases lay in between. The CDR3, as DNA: TGTGCCAGCAGTGACCCGACCGGCCCTCTTGAGGAAAAACTGTTTTTT. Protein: CASSDPTGPLEEKLFF.

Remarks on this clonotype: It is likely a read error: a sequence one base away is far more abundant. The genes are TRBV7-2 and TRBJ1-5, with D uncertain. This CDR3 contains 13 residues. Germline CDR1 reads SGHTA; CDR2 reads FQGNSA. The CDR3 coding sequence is TGTGCCAGCAGTTCTTATAGCAATCCGCCCCAGCATTTT. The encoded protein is CASSSYSNPPQHF.

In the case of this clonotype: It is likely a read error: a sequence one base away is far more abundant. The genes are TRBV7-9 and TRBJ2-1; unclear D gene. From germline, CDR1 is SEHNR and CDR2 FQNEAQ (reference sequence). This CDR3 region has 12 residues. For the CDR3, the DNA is TGTGGCAGCAGCTTATCGAGCAATGAGCAGTTCTTC. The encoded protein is CGSSLSSNEQFF.